The T cell receptor beta chain under discussion was sequenced for a study of blood T cell repertoires in COVID-19. For the study at large: Both acute and convalescent COVID-19 samples were obtained from the United States, Italy and Spain. Nucleic acid was either cDNA or gDNA, and it came from T cells, B-cell-depleted T cells, or PBMCs.

This CDR3 contains 14 residues. CDR1 and CDR2 (germline): SGDLS, YYNGEE. Trimming removed 4 bases at V and 8 bases at J, with 16 bases between. Original processing notes: Reference gene primer amplification gave estimated nucleated cell counts. Generated by immunoSEQ multiplex PCR, the TCRdb table keeps only in-frame clones and is missing some. Clonal size and the V and J genes are those of that table, whereas D and trimming came from the DNA. This sample carries fewer than 250,000 clones, over 65% of them seen once, and the ten largest clones take 2% to 3%. The sample comprised peripheral blood. J is TRBJ2-4 and V is TRBV9; TRBD2 is a possible D gene (5 bases). This TCR came from a woman in her 70s with active or convalescent COVID-19. DNA for the CDR3: TGTGCCAGCAGCTCCCGGACCCCCGGGGACATTCAGTACTTC. It is translated as CASSSRTPGDIQYF. The full variable domain, with the rest looked up from reference TRBV9 and TRBJ2-4, is DSGVTQTPKHLITATGQRVTLRCSPRSGDLSVYWYQQSLDQGLQFLIQYYNGEERAKGNILERFSAQQFPDLHSELNLSSLELGDSALYFCASSSRTPGDIQYFGAGTRLSVL.